The 13 T cell receptor beta chains listed next were all sequenced from one sample in a study of blood T cell repertoires in COVID-19. Profiling relied on immunoSEQ multiplex PCR, and the TCRdb table lists in-frame clones only, not all of them. This sample has roughly 92,000 clones, with around four fifths found just once. The sequencing sample was made of peripheral blood. The receptors derive from a woman older than 75 with active or convalescent COVID-19.

The V and J genes are TRBV15 and TRBJ1-2; the D gene is possibly TRBD1 (5 bases). Germline lookup yields CDR1 LNHNV and CDR2 YYDKDF (reference sequence). Deletions cut 0 bases from V and 9 bases from J, with 14 bases between. The length of the CDR3 is 14 residues. The CDR3 coding sequence is TGTGCCACCAGCAGAGATAACGAAGGGGCACGCTACACCTTC. Protein sequence: CATSRDNEGARYTF.

This clone was counted a few times. The chain has TRBV20-1 and TRBJ2-7, with TRBD1 matching 7 bases. The CDR3 totals 13 residues. Trimming removed 3 bases from V and 4 bases from J; junction bases left unmatched: 6. CDR1 is DFQATT, CDR2 SNEGSKA, per germline (reference sequence). The CDR3 nucleotides are TGCAGTGCTAGTCAGGTCAGGGGGTACGAGCAGTACTTC. Residues: CSASQVRGYEQYF.

To note about this clone: The junction departs from germline at one end; a sequencing error may be responsible. The chain has TRBV14 and TRBJ1-2, with D perhaps matching TRBD1 (5 bases). The CDR3 has 12 residues. Germline V gene lookup returns CDR1 SGHDN and CDR2 FVKESK. For the CDR3, the DNA is TGTGCCAGCAGCCTGGGGGTTGGAGGGGCGCTCTTC. It yields the protein CASSLGVGGALF.

The chain combines TRBV6-2 or TRBV6-3 with TRBJ2-2; D might be TRBD2 (6 bases). Trimming stripped 5 bases from V and 11 bases from J, with 12 bases between. This CDR3 is 12 amino acids long. In germline, CDR1 is MNHEY, CDR2 SVGEGT. CDR3 nucleotides: TGTGCCAGCAGTCGCTTGGGGGGAGAGCTGTTTTTT. Its translation is CASSRLGGELFF.

At least ten counts were recorded for this clone. The chain joins TRBV9 to TRBJ2-7; the D gene is possibly TRBD2 (6 bases). Germline assignment: CDR1 SGDLS and CDR2 YYNGEE. The CDR3 covers 16 residues. V shed 3 bases and J shed 10 bases, with 26 bases lying between them. CDR3 sequence (DNA): TGTGCCAGCAGCGCCAACCCAATAGGAGGGGCAGCAGGCCAGTACTTC. Protein sequence: CASSANPIGGAAGQYF.

This rearrangement joins TRBV5-1 to TRBJ1-1, with a possible D match to TRBD1 (6 bases). Germline V gene data show CDR1 as SGHRS and CDR2 as YFSETQ. The ends were cut back, 4 bases at V and 2 bases at J, with 12 bases in the middle. The CDR3 is 14 amino acids. CDR3 sequence: CASSKTGLNTEAFF. The CDR3 DNA follows: TGCGCCAGCAGCAAAACAGGGTTAAACACTGAAGCTTTCTTT. Full variable domain (remainder filled in from reference TRBV5-1 and TRBJ1-1): KAGVTQTPRYLIKTRGQQVTLSCSPISGHRSVSWYQQTPGQGLQFLFEYFSETQRNKGNFPGRFSGRQFSNSRSEMNVSTLELGDSALYLCASSKTGLNTEAFFGQGTRLTVV.

This sequence joins TRBV5-8 and TRBJ2-7; a possible D gene is TRBD1 (6 bases). The V end lost 0 bases, the J end lost 5 bases, and 12 bases lay between the germline ends. Germline CDR1 SGHTS, CDR2 YDEGEE. This CDR3 has 14 residues. CDR3 protein: CASSLGQGPHEQYF. In DNA, the CDR3 is TGTGCCAGCAGCTTGGGGCAGGGGCCCCACGAGCAGTACTTC. The complete variable domain, with remaining parts taken from reference TRBV5-8 and TRBJ2-7, reads EAGVTQSPTHLIKTRGQQATLRCSPISGHTSVYWYQQALGLGLQFLLWYDEGEERNRGNFPPRFSGRQFPNYSSELNVNALELEDSALYLCASSLGQGPHEQYFGPGTRLTVT.

This clone was observed a few times. The chain joins TRBV6-5 to TRBJ2-7, with 9 bases that match TRBD1. The CDR3 is made up of 14 amino acids. With V trimmed by 6 bases and J by 7 bases, 10 bases remained unmatched. CDR1 MNHEY and CDR2 SVGAGI come from the germline V gene. The CDR3 here is CASSFGTGSREQYF. The CDR3 DNA sequence: TGTGCCAGCAGCTTCGGGACAGGGTCGCGTGAGCAGTACTTC.

DNA for the CDR3: TGTGCCAGCAGTCCGACAGCGGGTTACGAGCAGTACTTC. Protein product: CASSPTAGYEQYF. The chain carries TRBV27 and TRBJ2-7; tentatively, D is TRBD2 (6 bases). Between the trimmed V and J ends, which lost 5 bases and 4 bases, there was a span of 12 bases. The CDR3 totals 13 residues. Germline V gene data show CDR1 as MNHEY and CDR2 as SMNVEV (reference sequence).

The chain recombines TRBV5-1 with TRBJ2-3, with TRBD1 matching 7 bases. CDR1 and CDR2 (germline): SGHRS, YFSETQ. The CDR3 sequence is 13 residues long. V lost 4 bases, J lost 6 bases, and 5 bases stayed unmatched. This CDR3 is CASSDRVSDTQYF. DNA of the CDR3: TGCGCCAGCAGCGACAGGGTTTCTGATACGCAGTATTTT. Together with reference TRBV5-1 and TRBJ2-3, the CDR3 gives the full variable domain: KAGVTQTPRYLIKTRGQQVTLSCSPISGHRSVSWYQQTPGQGLQFLFEYFSETQRNKGNFPGRFSGRQFSNSRSEMNVSTLELGDSALYLCASSDRVSDTQYFGPGTRLTVL.

Here the CDR3 DNA reads TGCAGCGTTGCCGGGGAAGTCCAAGAGACCCAGTACTTC. It codes for CSVAGEVQETQYF. The chain couples TRBV29-1 to TRBJ2-5, with a tentative D call TRBD2 (5 bases). Trimming left V 4 bases short and J 1 base short, with 10 bases between. This CDR3 is built from 13 residues. Looked up from germline, CDR1 is SQVTM and CDR2 is ANQGSEA.

The chain employs TRBV25-1 and TRBJ2-3; D might be TRBD1 (6 bases). The CDR3 is 16 residues long. Trimming cost V 1 base and J 2 bases, with 13 bases left between them. Germline V gene lookup returns CDR1 MGHDK and CDR2 SYGVNS. The CDR3 DNA reads TGTGCCAGCAGTGAATCGATCGGGACATACACAGATACGCAGTATTTT. It codes for CASSESIGTYTDTQYF.

This clone was detected once. V usage is TRBV4-2 and J usage is TRBJ1-2, with no clear D. CDR3 length equals 17 residues. The ends were cut back, 3 bases at V and 5 bases at J, with 22 bases in the middle. Germline V gene lookup returns CDR1 LGHNA and CDR2 YNFKEQ. For the CDR3, the DNA is TGTGCCAGCAGCCAGGACCCCTTGGCAGCGGATTCGTATGGCTACACCTTC. Translation gives CASSQDPLAADSYGYTF.